The T cell receptor (beta chain) described here comes from a study of cytomegalovirus exposure and HLA in healthy donors. PCR primers comprised 60 Vbeta and 13 Jbeta primers. Assay used: immunoSEQ multiplex PCR; TCRdb lists only in-frame clones, some missing. The top ten hold approximately 8.8% of the sample, which has about 120,000 clones, about four fifths seen once. This CDR3 spans 14 amino acids. The V end was cut by 5 bases, the J end by 10 bases, with 15 bases between. CDR1 and CDR2 from the germline V gene are SGHVS and FNYEAQ. The specimen was PBMCs. The receptor was derived from a female donor in good health and CMV-seropositive. This sequence joins TRBV7-6 and TRBJ1-6, with D maybe TRBD1 (6 bases). CDR3 sequence (DNA): TGTGCCAGCAGCCCGACAGGAGGCGGCTCACCCCTCCACTTT. The encoded protein is CASSPTGGGSPLHF.